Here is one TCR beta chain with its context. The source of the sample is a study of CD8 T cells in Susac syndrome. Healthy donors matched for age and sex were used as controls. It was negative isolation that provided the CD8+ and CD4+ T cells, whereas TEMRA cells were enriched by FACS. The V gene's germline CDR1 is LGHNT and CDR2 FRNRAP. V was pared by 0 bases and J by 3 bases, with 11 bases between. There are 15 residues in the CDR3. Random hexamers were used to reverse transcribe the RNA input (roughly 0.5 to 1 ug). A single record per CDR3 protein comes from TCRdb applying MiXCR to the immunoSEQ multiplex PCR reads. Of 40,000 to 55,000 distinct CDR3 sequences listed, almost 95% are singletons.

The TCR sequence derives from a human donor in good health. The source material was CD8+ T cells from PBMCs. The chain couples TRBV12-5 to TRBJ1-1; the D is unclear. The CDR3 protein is CASGLVPAGDTEAFF. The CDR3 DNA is TGTGCTAGTGGTTTGGTACCCGCCGGGGACACTGAAGCTTTCTTT.